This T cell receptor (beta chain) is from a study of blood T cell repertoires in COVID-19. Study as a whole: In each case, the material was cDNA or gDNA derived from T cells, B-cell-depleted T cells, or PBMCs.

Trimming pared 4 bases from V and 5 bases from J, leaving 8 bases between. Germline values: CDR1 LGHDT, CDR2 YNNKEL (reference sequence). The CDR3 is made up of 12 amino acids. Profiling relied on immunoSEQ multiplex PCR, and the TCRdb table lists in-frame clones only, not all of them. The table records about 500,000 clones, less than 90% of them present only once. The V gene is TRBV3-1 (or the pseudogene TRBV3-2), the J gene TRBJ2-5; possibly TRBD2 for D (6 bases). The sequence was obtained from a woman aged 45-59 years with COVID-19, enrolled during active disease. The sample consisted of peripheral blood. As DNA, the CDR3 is TGTGCCAGCAGCCTGGAGGGGGAGACCCAGTACTTC. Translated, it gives CASSLEGETQYF.